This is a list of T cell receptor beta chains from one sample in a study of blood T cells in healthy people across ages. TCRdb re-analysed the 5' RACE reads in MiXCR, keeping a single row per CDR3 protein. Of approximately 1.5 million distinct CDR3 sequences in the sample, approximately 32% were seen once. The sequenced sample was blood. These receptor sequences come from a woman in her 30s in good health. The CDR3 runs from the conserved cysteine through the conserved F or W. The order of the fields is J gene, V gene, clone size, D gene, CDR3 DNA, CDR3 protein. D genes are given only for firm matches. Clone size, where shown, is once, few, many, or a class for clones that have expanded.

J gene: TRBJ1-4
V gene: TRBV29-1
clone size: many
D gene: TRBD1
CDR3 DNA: TGCAGCGTTGGAGTCGGGACAGCCGGTGAAAAACTGTTTTTT
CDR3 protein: CSVGVGTAGEKLFF

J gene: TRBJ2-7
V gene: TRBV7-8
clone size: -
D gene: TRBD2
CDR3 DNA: TGTGTCAGCAGCTTAGCGCAGGGAGGGGTCTACGAGCAGTACTTC
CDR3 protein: CVSSLAQGGVYEQYF

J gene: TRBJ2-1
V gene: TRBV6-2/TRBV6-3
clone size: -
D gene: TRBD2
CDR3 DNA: TGTGCCAGCACCCACCCCATTGCTGGTAGCGGGGGGCGGGAGAATGAGCAGTTCTTC
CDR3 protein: CASTHPIAGSGGRENEQFF

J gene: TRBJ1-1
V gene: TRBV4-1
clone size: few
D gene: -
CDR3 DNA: TGCGCCAGCAGCCAAGATTTGAGTCAGGAAGCTTTCTTT
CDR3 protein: CASSQDLSQEAFF

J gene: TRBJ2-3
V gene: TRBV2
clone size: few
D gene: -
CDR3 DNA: TGTGCCAGCAGTGAAGAGGGTGCAACAGATACGCAGTATTTT
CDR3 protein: CASSEEGATDTQYF

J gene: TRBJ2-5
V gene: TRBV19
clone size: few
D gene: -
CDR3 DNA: TGTGCCAGTAGTAAGGGGGGCCCACGACAAGAGACCCAGTACTTC
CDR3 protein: CASSKGGPRQETQYF

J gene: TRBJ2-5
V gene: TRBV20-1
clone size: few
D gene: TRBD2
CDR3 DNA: TGCAGTGCCCCCGGGACTAGCGGGGGGGGTGAGACCCAGTACTTC
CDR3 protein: CSAPGTSGGGETQYF

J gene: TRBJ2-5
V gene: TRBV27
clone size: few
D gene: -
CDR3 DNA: TGTGCCAGCAGTTCACTACTAGCTCAAGAGACCCAGTACTTC
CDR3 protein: CASSSLLAQETQYF

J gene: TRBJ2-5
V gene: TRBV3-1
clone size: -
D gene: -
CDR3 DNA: TGTGCCAGCAGCCAAGCAGGGGGAGGGACCCAGTACTTC
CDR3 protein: CASSQAGGGTQYF

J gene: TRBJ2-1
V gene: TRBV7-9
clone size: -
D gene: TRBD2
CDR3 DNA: TGTGCCAGCAGCTTATCAGCTAGCGGGCACAATGAGCAGTTCTTC
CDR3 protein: CASSLSASGHNEQFF

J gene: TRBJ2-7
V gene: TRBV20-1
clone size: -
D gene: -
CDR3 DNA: TGCAGTGCTCCCCCGGGGGCTCCCTACGAGCAGTACTTC
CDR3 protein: CSAPPGAPYEQYF

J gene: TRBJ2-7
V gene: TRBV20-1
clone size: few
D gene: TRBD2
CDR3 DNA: TGCAGTGCTAGAGCCCCTAGCGGCACTGTGTACTTC
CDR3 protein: CSARAPSGTVYF

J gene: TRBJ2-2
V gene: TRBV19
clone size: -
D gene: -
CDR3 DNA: TGTGCCAGTAGTACCTACAGGGGGGGAACCGGGGAGCTGTTTTTT
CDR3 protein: CASSTYRGGTGELFF

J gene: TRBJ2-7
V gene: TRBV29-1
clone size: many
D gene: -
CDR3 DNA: TGCAGCGTTGAGGCAGGAGCCTACGAGCAGTACTTC
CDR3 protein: CSVEAGAYEQYF

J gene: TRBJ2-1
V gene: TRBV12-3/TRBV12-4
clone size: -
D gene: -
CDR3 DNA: TGTGCCAGCAGCTGGGGGCAGAACAATGAGCAGTTCTTC
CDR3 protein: CASSWGQNNEQFF

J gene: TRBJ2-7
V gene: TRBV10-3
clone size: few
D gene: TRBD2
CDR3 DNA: TGTGCCATCAGTGATTCCCTAGCGGGGGGTTACGAGCAGTACTTC
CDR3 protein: CAISDSLAGGYEQYF

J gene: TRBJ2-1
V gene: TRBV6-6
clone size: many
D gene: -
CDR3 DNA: TGTGCCAGCAGTTACTCGAGGGGTACGGGTGAGCAGTTCTTC
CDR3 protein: CASSYSRGTGEQFF